The rows below give T cell receptor beta chains drawn from one sample of a study of technical replicates of blood from a handful of donors. The assay was immunoSEQ multiplex PCR, and TCRdb's table has in-frame clones only and misses some. This table holds about 79,000 clones, about 91% found once. The sequenced material came from T cells isolated from PBMCs. These receptors were obtained from a human donor in good health. Some clones in this sample may be carry-over from other donors' samples. CDR3s include the opening cysteine and the closing phenylalanine or tryptophan. The D gene is left open where the match is weak. Some rows mark clone size as missing; the rest say once, few, many or name a class of expanded clone.

D	V	size	J	DNA	CDR3
NA	TRBV10-2	NA	TRBJ2-7	TGCGCCAGCAGGGGACTCACTAGTGCCCCCACCTACGAGCAGTACTTC	CASRGLTSAPTYEQYF
NA	TRBV6-1	NA	TRBJ2-6	TGTGCCAGCAGTGAATATAGACAGACCTCTGGGGCCAACGTCCTGACTTTC	CASSEYRQTSGANVLTF
NA	TRBV4-3	NA	TRBJ2-7	TGCGCCAGCAGCCAACAGACGGGGAACGAGCAGTACTTC	CASSQQTGNEQYF
NA	TRBV27	NA	TRBJ2-7	TGTGCCAGCAGTTTAGGAGGCCTTTCTGGCGAGCAGTACTTC	CASSLGGLSGEQYF
NA	TRBV6-5	NA	TRBJ1-4	TGTGCCAGCAGTTGGACAGTTTATAATGAAAAACTGTTTTTT	CASSWTVYNEKLFF
NA	TRBV2	NA	TRBJ2-3	TGTGCCAGCAGGGACAACACAGATACGCAGTATTTT	CASRDNTDTQYF
NA	TRBV4-3	NA	TRBJ2-3	TGCGCCAGCAGCCAAGAACTCGCGGCACTCACAGATACGCAGTATTTT	CASSQELAALTDTQYF
TRBD1	TRBV5-8	NA	TRBJ2-3	TGTGCCAGCAGCCCAGGACAGGGGAGGACAGATACGCAGTATTTT	CASSPGQGRTDTQYF
NA	TRBV2	NA	TRBJ2-5	TGTGCCAGCACACAGGCGGAGACCCAGTACTTC	CASTQAETQYF
NA	TRBV4-2	NA	TRBJ2-5	TGTGCCAGCAGCCAAGTCGGACTGTACCAAGAGACCCAGTACTTC	CASSQVGLYQETQYF
TRBD2	TRBV5-1	NA	TRBJ2-2	TGCGCCAGCAGCTTGGAGAGCGGGGCAAACACCGGGGAGCTGTTTTTT	CASSLESGANTGELFF
NA	TRBV19	NA	TRBJ2-2	TGTGCCAGTAGAGATTTGGCAGGCCTGGTTTTCGCCGGGGAGCTGTTTTTT	CASRDLAGLVFAGELFF
TRBD1	TRBV11-3	NA	TRBJ2-7	TGTGCCAGCAAGGGACAGGCCCTCTACGAGCAGTACTTC	CASKGQALYEQYF
NA	TRBV29-1	few	TRBJ2-7	TGCAGCGTTGAAGATCTTCGCGGCCTGAGCTCCTACGAGCAGTACTTC	CSVEDLRGLSSYEQYF
TRBD1	TRBV29-1	NA	TRBJ2-3	TGCAGCGTTGACTTAGGGACAGATACGTACTCTAGCACAGATACGCAGTATTTT	CSVDLGTDTYSSTDTQYF
NA	TRBV25-1	NA	TRBJ1-4	TGTGCCAGCAGTGAGCATCATTCTGGTTCAGCAACTAATGAAAAACTGTTTTTT	CASSEHHSGSATNEKLFF
NA	TRBV10-3	once	TRBJ2-3	TGTGCCACCGTCCCGGGTGGTGGAGCTAGCACAGATACGCAGTATTTT	CATVPGGGASTDTQYF
NA	TRBV7-9	NA	TRBJ1-1	TGTGCCAGCAGCTTCCCGACAGCTGAAGCTTTCTTT	CASSFPTAEAFF
TRBD1	TRBV4-1	NA	TRBJ1-4	TGCGCCAGCAGCCATAATTCCCGGGACAGATATGAAAAACTGTTTTTT	CASSHNSRDRYEKLFF
NA	TRBV11-2	NA	TRBJ2-7	TGTGCCAGCAGCTTAGGGCGGGCCTCCTACGAGCAGTACTTC	CASSLGRASYEQYF
TRBD2	TRBV30	NA	TRBJ2-1	TGTGCCTGGAGTGTGACTAGCGGGCCCTACAATGAGCAGTTCTTC	CAWSVTSGPYNEQFF
TRBD2	TRBV5-4	NA	TRBJ2-1	TGTGCCAGCAGCTTTAGACTAGCGGGGTACTCCTACAATGAGCAGTTCTTC	CASSFRLAGYSYNEQFF
TRBD2	TRBV7-9	NA	TRBJ2-1	TGTGCCAGCAGCTTCCCCGGGACTAGCGGGAGGGTAGATGAGCAGTTCTTC	CASSFPGTSGRVDEQFF
NA	TRBV28	once	TRBJ1-5	TGTGCCAGCCGTGCGGTAAATGAAGGGGGAATTAGCAATCAGCCCCAGCATTTT	CASRAVNEGGISNQPQHF
TRBD1	TRBV28	NA	TRBJ1-2	TGTGCCAGCAGGTTACAGGGGGAGGATTATGGCTACACCTTC	CASRLQGEDYGYTF
NA	TRBV30	NA	TRBJ2-1	TGTGCCTGGAGTGCAGACAATGAGCAGTTCTTC	CAWSADNEQFF
NA	TRBV15	once	TRBJ2-7	TGTGCCACCAGCAGAGGGACAGAGGACTACGAGCAGTACTTC	CATSRGTEDYEQYF
TRBD2	TRBV6-5	NA	TRBJ2-5	TGTGCCAGCAGTCCCACGGGGGGGCAAGAGACCCAGTACTTC	CASSPTGGQETQYF
NA	TRBV11-2	NA	TRBJ1-4	TGTGCCAGCAGCGAATACAGGGTTATGGCCGTTAATGAAAAACTGTTTTTT	CASSEYRVMAVNEKLFF
TRBD2	TRBV18	once	TRBJ2-7	TGTGCCAGCTCAGGAACTAGCGGGAGAATTTACGAGCAGTACTTC	CASSGTSGRIYEQYF
TRBD2	TRBV5-4	NA	TRBJ2-6	TGTGCCAGCAGCTCTGGACTAGCCGTATCTGGGGCCAACGTCCTGACTTTC	CASSSGLAVSGANVLTF
TRBD2	TRBV30	once	TRBJ2-1	TGTGCCTGGAGTGTACTTGGGGCAGCGGGGAATGAGCAGTTCTTC	CAWSVLGAAGNEQFF
NA	TRBV29-1	NA	TRBJ2-1	TGCAGCGTTGGAAACTTTCGTTCCCACAATGAGCAGTTCTTC	CSVGNFRSHNEQFF
NA	TRBV19	NA	TRBJ2-7	TGTGCCAGTAGTACACAGGGAGTTACCTACGAGCAGTACTTC	CASSTQGVTYEQYF
NA	TRBV11-2	few	TRBJ2-4	TGTGCCAGCAGCTCCATAAAGTTCGGGGGTCGGGCCAAAAACATTCAGTACTTC	CASSSIKFGGRAKNIQYF
TRBD1	TRBV27	NA	TRBJ1-2	TGTGCCAGCAGAACGGGACAGGGGGCCTCAGGATATGGCTACACCTTC	CASRTGQGASGYGYTF
TRBD1	TRBV10-2	NA	TRBJ1-2	TGCGCCAGCGACAGGACAGGGGATGGCTACACCTTC	CASDRTGDGYTF
NA	TRBV7-2	NA	TRBJ2-5	TGTGCCAGCAGCGTCCTGAGAGAGACCCAGTACTTC	CASSVLRETQYF
TRBD2	TRBV19	NA	TRBJ2-2	TGTGCCAGTAGTACTGCTCTAGCGGCAGTCACCGGGGAGCTGTTTTTT	CASSTALAAVTGELFF
NA	TRBV7-6	once	TRBJ2-7	TGTGCCAGCAGCTTATCTATCACGGGACTTATCTACGAGCAGTACTTC	CASSLSITGLIYEQYF
TRBD2	TRBV4-2	few	TRBJ2-2	TGTGCCAGCAGCCAAGATAGCGGGACGGGCGGGGAGCTGTTTTTT	CASSQDSGTGGELFF
TRBD1	TRBV5-1	NA	TRBJ1-2	TGCGCCAGCAGACCCGGGGACAGGGTTAACTATGGCTACACCTTC	CASRPGDRVNYGYTF
TRBD1	TRBV28	NA	TRBJ2-7	TGTGCCAGCAGTCCTGACAGGGCGGTGTCTGAGCAGTACTTC	CASSPDRAVSEQYF
TRBD2	TRBV5-8	NA	TRBJ2-1	TGTGCCAGCAGCTTAAGTAGCGGGAGGGCCAGGGAGCAGTTCTTC	CASSLSSGRAREQFF
NA	TRBV7-9	NA	TRBJ2-3	TGTGCCAGCAGCTTAAGCTCCGATACGCAGTATTTT	CASSLSSDTQYF
TRBD1	TRBV19	NA	TRBJ1-4	TGTGCCAGTAGTCGGTCGGCCAGGGGGAATGAAAAACTGTTTTTT	CASSRSARGNEKLFF
NA	TRBV9	NA	TRBJ2-7	TGTGCCAGCAGCGTAGACATTGGTTACTCCTACGAGCAGTACTTC	CASSVDIGYSYEQYF
NA	TRBV20-1	NA	TRBJ1-1	TGCAGTGCCCGAGCGGACCGCAGAGCTTTCTTT	CSARADRRAFF
TRBD1	TRBV27	NA	TRBJ1-5	TGTGCCAGCAGTTGGGACAGCTCAAATCAGCCCCAGCATTTT	CASSWDSSNQPQHF
NA	TRBV7-3	once	TRBJ1-2	TGTGCCAGCAGCTTGCAACAGAACTATGGCTACACCTTC	CASSLQQNYGYTF
TRBD2	TRBV10-1	NA	TRBJ2-7	TGCGCCAGCAGTGCTTTGGGACTAGCGGGAGGGCTGTTCCACGAGCAGTACTTC	CASSALGLAGGLFHEQYF
NA	TRBV13	NA	TRBJ1-1	TGTGCCAGCAGCTTAAGGACAGTAGCTTTCTTT	CASSLRTVAFF